This passage covers 24 T cell receptor beta chains from one sample sequenced in a study of blood T cell repertoires in COVID-19. Assay: immunoSEQ multiplex PCR; the TCRdb copy retains only in-frame clones and omits some. The sample includes 80,000 to 95,000 clones, over 80% seen only once; the top ten take approximately 15%. The material sequenced was peripheral blood. Source of these receptors: a woman older than 75 with active or convalescent COVID-19.

This chain uses TRBV12-5 with TRBJ1-4, with TRBD1 matching over 9 bases. The CDR3 is 13 amino acids. The V gene's germline CDR1 is LGHNT and CDR2 FRNRAP. Trimming at V came to 4 bases and at J to 14 bases, leaving 8 bases not matched to a gene. The DNA of the CDR3 is TGTGCTAGTGGTTCGGACAGGGGAATAAGGCTGTTTTTT. It is translated as CASGSDRGIRLFF. The full variable domain, rest sourced from reference TRBV12-5 and TRBJ1-4, is DARVTQTPRHKVTEMGQEVTMRCQPILGHNTVFWYRQTMMQGLELLAYFRNRAPLDDSGMPKDRFSAEMPDATLATLKIQPSEPRDSAVYFCASGSDRGIRLFFGSGTQLSVL.

The V call is TRBV5-1, the J call TRBJ2-1, with TRBD1 matching 7 bases. V gave up 5 bases and J gave up 12 bases; unmatched junction bases: 8. This CDR3 comprises 12 residues. The germline gives CDR1 SGHRS, CDR2 YFSETQ. The CDR3 spells CASSSQGVVQFF. As DNA, the CDR3 is TGCGCCAGCAGTTCTCAGGGGGTGGTGCAGTTCTTC.

The chain's CDR3 is CSGLADYYNEQFF. The CDR3 bases are TGCAGCGGTCTAGCGGACTATTACAATGAGCAGTTCTTC. The genes are TRBV29-1 and TRBJ2-1; 7 bases line up with TRBD2. V was pared by 7 bases and J by 4 bases, with 7 bases of the junction left unmatched. CDR3 size: 13 residues. Germline CDR1 reads SQVTM; CDR2 reads ANQGSEA.

The chain is built from TRBV5-1 and TRBJ2-3; D possibly corresponds to TRBD2 (6 bases). This CDR3 comprises 16 residues. The V and J ends lost 0 bases and 1 base respectively, with 12 bases between them. Germline CDR1 and CDR2: SGHRS and YFSETQ. The CDR3 nucleotides are TGCGCCAGCAGCTTGGCCCTGCGGGGAGGCACAGATACGCAGTATTTT. Translated, it gives CASSLALRGGTDTQYF.

The chain combines TRBV18 with TRBJ1-2, with 10 bases aligning to TRBD1. The CDR3 runs 14 residues. V dropped 2 bases and J dropped 4; count of bases not matched to a gene: 1. CDR1 KGHSH and CDR2 LQKENI come from the germline V gene. In DNA, the CDR3 is TGTGCCAGCTCACCAGGGACAGGGGCCTATGGCTACACCTTC. Amino acids: CASSPGTGAYGYTF.

The V and J genes are TRBV7-2 and TRBJ2-3; TRBD2 agrees at 10 bases. The CDR3 spans 16 residues. The V gene end was trimmed by 5 bases and the J gene end by 0 bases; junction bases not matched to a gene: 5. CDR1 and CDR2 (germline): SGHTA, FQGNSA. CDR3 in DNA: TGTGCCAGCAGCCCTTTAGCGGGAGGTAGCACAGATACGCAGTATTTT. Translation: CASSPLAGGSTDTQYF. Based on the CDR3 plus reference TRBV7-2 and TRBJ2-3, the full variable domain is GAGVSQSPSNKVTEKGKDVELRCDPISGHTALYWYRQSLGQGLEFLIYFQGNSAPDKSGLPSDRFSAERTGGSVSTLTIQRTQQEDSAVYLCASSPLAGGSTDTQYFGPGTRLTVL.

This chain links TRBV27 with TRBJ2-3, with D maybe TRBD2 (6 bases). The CDR3 length is 18 residues. The germline V gene has CDR1 MNHEY and CDR2 SMNVEV (reference sequence). The germline V and J ends were trimmed by 0 bases and 6 bases, with 22 bases remaining between them. In DNA, the CDR3 is TGTGCCAGCAGTTTATCGGAGCCAGGAGGGGCGAGCCCGGATACGCAGTATTTT. Translated, it gives CASSLSEPGGASPDTQYF.

The V call is TRBV30, the J call TRBJ1-4; no firm D call. In germline, CDR1 is GTSNPN, CDR2 SVGIG (reference sequence). The CDR3 spans 13 residues. The ends were cut back, 2 bases at V and 4 bases at J, with 8 bases in the middle. The CDR3, as DNA: TGTGCCTGGAGTTGGGAGCTTAATGAAAAACTGTTTTTT. Its protein product is CAWSWELNEKLFF.

This clone was picked up one time. J is TRBJ1-4 and V is TRBV19; the match to TRBD1 covers 8 bases. CDR1 LNHDA and CDR2 SQIVND come from the germline V gene (reference sequence). The CDR3 has 16 amino acids. Trimming cost V 10 bases and J 5 bases; bases outside gene matches: 15. CDR3 sequence: CATTDRGGVPNEKLFF. For the CDR3, the DNA is TGTGCCACCACAGACAGGGGCGGCGTACCAAATGAAAAACTGTTTTTT. The full variable domain, rest sourced from reference TRBV19 and TRBJ1-4, is DGGITQSPKYLFRKEGQNVTLSCEQNLNHDAMYWYRQDPGQGLRLIYYSQIVNDFQKGDIAEGYSVSREKKESFPLTVTSAQKNPTAFYLCATTDRGGVPNEKLFFGSGTQLSVL.

The genes are TRBV6-2 or TRBV6-3 and TRBJ2-4, with D possibly being TRBD1 (7 bases). CDR1 and CDR2 from the germline V gene are MNHEY and SVGEGT. The CDR3 has 17 residues. Trimming stripped 0 bases from V and 5 bases from J, with 17 bases between. The CDR3 bases are TGTGCCAGCAGTTACTCGATGGGCAGGGGGGTGGAAAACATTCAGTACTTC. Translated: CASSYSMGRGVENIQYF.

The genes are TRBV30 and TRBJ2-7; weak D call: TRBD1 (6 bases). This CDR3 has 13 amino acids. Germline V gene sequence: CDR1 GTSNPN, CDR2 SVGIG (reference sequence). Trimming shortened V by 3 bases and J by 5 bases, and 14 bases separated the two germline ends. CDR3 bases: TGTGCCTGGAGCATAGAGACAGGTAACGAGCAGTACTTC. As protein: CAWSIETGNEQYF.

The count of this clone is one. V and J are TRBV29-1 and TRBJ2-3, with 14 nucleotides matching TRBD2. CDR1 is SQVTM and CDR2 is ANQGSEA in the germline V gene. The CDR3 is made up of 16 amino acids. The V segment lost 6 bases and the J segment 2 bases; nucleotides outside the gene matches: 7. The CDR3: CSVKGTSGGYTDTQYF. The CDR3 bases are TGCAGCGTCAAAGGGACTAGCGGGGGATACACAGATACGCAGTATTTT.

DNA for the CDR3: TGTGCCAGCAGTTACTCGTATCAAGGAGGCGGAACTGAAGCTTTCTTT. Translating gives CASSYSYQGGGTEAFF. This chain joins TRBV6-6 and TRBJ1-1; D gene uncertain. Trimming removed 0 bases from V and 5 bases from J, with 16 bases in between. Germline V gene sequence: CDR1 MNHNY, CDR2 SVGAGI (reference sequence). This CDR3 comprises 16 residues.

CDR3 region: CASSPGQGGGNQPQHF. CDR3 coding DNA: TGTGCCAGCAGCCCCGGTCAGGGCGGGGGCAATCAGCCCCAGCATTTT. J is TRBJ1-5 and V is TRBV5-4; the D gene is possibly TRBD1 (5 bases). CDR1 and CDR2 from the germline V gene are SGHNT and YYREEE (reference sequence). The V end lost 4 bases, the J end lost 2 bases, and 16 bases lay between the germline ends. The CDR3 runs 16 residues.

The V call is TRBV6-5, the J call TRBJ2-7, with D possibly TRBD1 on 6 matching bases. Trimming left V 6 bases short and J 3 bases short, with 18 bases between. The CDR3 has 15 residues. CDR1 MNHEY and CDR2 SVGAGI come from the germline V gene. The CDR3: CASRQTGRGVYEQYF. The CDR3 DNA reads TGTGCCAGCAGGCAGACAGGCCGCGGAGTCTACGAGCAGTACTTC.

The chain uses TRBV4-2 and TRBJ2-1; no clear D gene. The germline V and J ends were trimmed by 1 base and 0 bases, with 7 bases remaining between them. The germline gives CDR1 LGHNA, CDR2 YNFKEQ. This CDR3 region has 15 residues. CDR3 bases: TGTGCCAGCAGCCAAGCTCGTTCCTCCTACAATGAGCAGTTCTTC. Translating it yields CASSQARSSYNEQFF.

The chain employs TRBV7-9 and TRBJ2-3; 7 nucleotides line up with TRBD2. This CDR3 region has 17 residues. V gave up 5 bases and J gave up 0 bases; unmatched junction bases: 11. In germline, CDR1 is SEHNR, CDR2 FQNEAQ (reference sequence). The DNA for the CDR3 is TGTGCCAGCAGCCGGAGGGAGGGGATCCCTAGCACAGATACGCAGTATTTT. This sequence encodes CASSRREGIPSTDTQYF.

The gene calls are TRBV10-3 and TRBJ2-5, with D perhaps TRBD1 (5 bases). V dropped 4 bases and J dropped 3 bases, with 9 bases sitting between them. Per germline, CDR1 ENHRY and CDR2 SYGVKD. This CDR3 has 13 amino acids. This chain's CDR3 is CAISAKGEETQYF. The CDR3 DNA reads as TGTGCCATCAGTGCAAAAGGGGAAGAGACCCAGTACTTC.

The chain links TRBV6-5 to TRBJ2-1; 8 positions agree with TRBD2. The J segment lost 5 bases and the V segment lost 4 bases, leaving 7 bases of the junction unmatched. Germline assignment: CDR1 MNHEY and CDR2 SVGAGI. The CDR3 sequence is 15 residues long. The CDR3 nucleotides read TGTGCCAGCAGTTCAAGCGGGAGAGGGAACAATGAGCAGTTCTTC. Translation: CASSSSGRGNNEQFF.

This rearrangement joins TRBV11-2 to TRBJ1-1, with D unresolved. Trimming removed 5 bases from V and 1 base from J, with 11 bases in between. Germline V gene data show CDR1 as SGHAT and CDR2 as FQNNGV. The CDR3 loop spans 14 amino acids. The CDR3 here is CASSAIGENTEAFF. Written as DNA, the CDR3 is TGTGCCAGCAGCGCCATCGGGGAGAACACTGAAGCTTTCTTT.

This clone was seen more than once but under ten times. The chain links TRBV19 to TRBJ1-1; TRBD1 matches at 7 bases. This CDR3 is built from 14 residues. Trimming at V came to 5 bases and at J to 6 bases, leaving 9 bases not matched to a gene. CDR1 is LNHDA, CDR2 SQIVND, per germline (reference sequence). The DNA of the CDR3 is TGTGCCAGTAGTTTGGGACTGGGGACAGCTGAAGCTTTCTTT. Amino acids: CASSLGLGTAEAFF.

This chain connects TRBV11-2 to TRBJ2-1, with 9 positions matching TRBD2. Germline assignment: CDR1 SGHAT and CDR2 FQNNGV. This CDR3 is 13 amino acids long. Trimming at V came to 3 bases and at J to 9 bases, leaving 3 bases not matched to a gene. DNA of the CDR3: TGTGCCAGCAGCTTGGGACTAGCCAGTGAGCAGTTCTTC. It encodes CASSLGLASEQFF.

The J gene is TRBJ2-7, the V gene TRBV6-6; 7 nucleotides match TRBD2. Germline V CDR1 and CDR2: MNHNY, SVGAGI (reference sequence). CDR3 size: 13 residues. Trimming took 8 bases from V and 2 from J; bases not matched to a gene: 6. The CDR3 bases are TGTGCCAGCTTAGCGGGTCTGCCCTACGAGCAGTACTTC. Translated: CASLAGLPYEQYF.

This clone was observed a single time. The chain combines TRBV13 with TRBJ1-4; 9 nucleotides line up with TRBD1. In germline, CDR1 is PRHDT, CDR2 FYEKMQ (reference sequence). There are 14 residues in the CDR3. The J segment lost 9 bases and the V segment lost 0 bases, leaving 2 bases of the junction unmatched. The CDR3 is CASSLGGQGQKLFF. CDR3 coding DNA: TGTGCCAGCAGCTTAGGGGGACAGGGACAAAAACTGTTTTTT.